The T cell receptor beta chain under discussion was sequenced for a study of cytomegalovirus exposure and HLA in healthy donors. Broader study findings: More clonal expansion characterized HLA-associated TCR beta chains than equally common others in a later analysis. Cytomegalovirus-associated status was assigned to about 150 TCR beta chains.

A multiplex PCR was run with 60 Vbeta primers and 13 Jbeta primers. TCRdb's copy holds only in-frame clones and misses some; the assay was immunoSEQ multiplex PCR. The table records around 140,000 clones, approximately 82% of them present only once. This clone was recorded a few times. Its target is unknown. This TCR derives from a woman aged 40 to 55 in good health and CMV-seronegative. Specimen: PBMCs.

The CDR3 loop reads CAISESQDQPQHF. The CDR3 DNA sequence: TGTGCCATCAGTGAGTCCCAGGATCAGCCCCAGCATTTT. The chain uses TRBV10-3 and TRBJ1-5; D gene uncertain. The CDR3 has 13 residues. Trimming stripped 0 bases from V and 5 bases from J, with 5 bases between. Germline values: CDR1 ENHRY, CDR2 SYGVKD.